A selection of T cell receptor beta chains follows, all from one sample in a study of blood T cells in healthy people across ages. From the 5' RACE reads, TCRdb called clonotypes with MiXCR, one entry per CDR3 protein. The sample includes hundreds of thousands of distinct CDR3 sequences, 35% to 50% of them seen just once. Material: blood. These receptors were collected from a man older than 75 in good health. The CDR3 runs from the conserved cysteine through the conserved F or W. A D gene is named only where the DNA matches it firmly. For some rows the clone size is stated as once, few or many, or as a class when expanded; others skip it.

V: TRBV20-1; size: few; D: TRBD1; J: TRBJ2-7; DNA: TGCAGTGCCAAAAGACAGGGGTACGAGCAGTACTTC; CDR3: CSAKRQGYEQYF
V: TRBV6-1; size: -; D: TRBD1; J: TRBJ2-1; DNA: TGTGCCAGCAAAAGGGACAGATCCTACAATGAGCAGTTCTTC; CDR3: CASKRDRSYNEQFF
V: TRBV7-7; size: few; D: -; J: TRBJ2-7; DNA: TGTGCCAGCAGCTTAGGCCCAGGGACGGCCTACGAGCAGTACTTC; CDR3: CASSLGPGTAYEQYF
V: TRBV7-2; size: few; D: -; J: TRBJ2-2; DNA: TGTGCCAGCAGCTTAGAGGCAGAGACCGGGGAGCTGTTTTTT; CDR3: CASSLEAETGELFF
V: TRBV4-3; size: -; D: -; J: TRBJ2-6; DNA: TGCGCCAGCAGCCAAGGCGGCTACTGGGTAGTAGCTGGGGCCAACGTCCTGACTTTC; CDR3: CASSQGGYWVVAGANVLTF
V: TRBV7-2; size: many; D: TRBD1; J: TRBJ1-4; DNA: TGTGCCAGCAGCAGAACCGGGACAGGGTATAATGAAAAACTGTTTTTT; CDR3: CASSRTGTGYNEKLFF
V: TRBV2; size: -; D: -; J: TRBJ2-5; DNA: TGTGCCAGCAATACGGAAAAGACCCAGTACTTC; CDR3: CASNTEKTQYF
V: TRBV20-1; size: few; D: TRBD2; J: TRBJ2-1; DNA: TGCAGTGCTTGGGCGGGGGAGTCCTACAATGAGCAGTTCTTC; CDR3: CSAWAGESYNEQFF
V: TRBV6-6; size: -; D: TRBD1; J: TRBJ2-7; DNA: TGTGCCAGCAGTTACTCTGCCCCTAAACAGGGGGACGAGCAGTACTTC; CDR3: CASSYSAPKQGDEQYF
V: TRBV27; size: -; D: TRBD1; J: TRBJ2-7; DNA: TGTGCCAGTCCGCGGGACAGGGCCTCCTACGAGCAGTACTTC; CDR3: CASPRDRASYEQYF
V: TRBV18; size: -; D: -; J: TRBJ2-7; DNA: TGTGCCAGCTCACCACCATCCTACGAGCAGTACTTC; CDR3: CASSPPSYEQYF
V: TRBV4-2; size: few; D: -; J: TRBJ1-5; DNA: TGTGCCAGCAGCCACACCACAGGGTTCGGCAATCAGCCCCAGCATTTT; CDR3: CASSHTTGFGNQPQHF
V: TRBV6-5; size: few; D: -; J: TRBJ2-4; DNA: TGTGCCAGCAGTTACTCGCTGGGGGGATCCAAAAACATTCAGTACTTC; CDR3: CASSYSLGGSKNIQYF
V: TRBV7-2; size: few; D: -; J: TRBJ2-2; DNA: TGTGCCAGCAGCTTCGGCGGATCAGCTAACACCGGGGAGCTGTTTTTT; CDR3: CASSFGGSANTGELFF
V: TRBV20-1; size: many; D: TRBD1; J: TRBJ2-3; DNA: TGCAGTGCTAGCTTAATATCGGACAGGGGGCTAAGAGAAGCAGATACGCAGTATTTT; CDR3: CSASLISDRGLREADTQYF
V: TRBV11-1; size: -; D: -; J: TRBJ2-7; DNA: TGTGCCAGCAGCAAAAGCGGAGCGGTCACCTACGAGCAGTACTTC; CDR3: CASSKSGAVTYEQYF